The 12 T cell receptor beta chains reported below all come from one sample, sequenced in a study of early T cells in non-severe SARS-CoV-2 infection. TCRdb reprocessed the 5' RACE reads with MiXCR, giving one entry per CDR3 protein. In the table there are tens of thousands of distinct CDR3 sequences, 9.5% to 13% of which are singletons. The sequenced sample was whole blood. Receptors originate from an adult who was a healthcare worker with PCR-confirmed SARS-CoV-2 infection or an uninfected control (not recorded which).

This clonotype was detected only a few times. V is TRBV6-5 and J is TRBJ1-3, with TRBD1 identical over 7 bases. The CDR3 consists of 13 residues. The junction had 9 bases not matched to a gene; V was cut back by 6 bases and J by 10 bases. The germline CDR1 and CDR2 sequences are MNHEY and SVGAGI. The chain's CDR3 is CASRRDSRGTIYF. CDR3 nucleotide sequence: TGTGCCAGCAGACGGGACAGCCGAGGGACCATATATTTT.

The rearrangement links TRBV19 to TRBJ1-6; tentative D call: TRBD1 (6 bases). Germline V gives CDR1 LNHDA, CDR2 SQIVND (reference sequence). This CDR3 contains 15 residues. V was cut by 5 bases and J by 8 bases, with 16 bases left in between. CDR3 protein: CASSEFDRPDSPLHF. The CDR3 DNA is TGTGCCAGTAGTGAGTTCGACAGGCCGGATTCACCCCTCCACTTT.

The table lists this clonotype with a few counts. This rearrangement joins TRBV6-5 to TRBJ1-2; possible D gene TRBD1, 5 bases. Germline assignment: CDR1 MNHEY and CDR2 SVGAGI. Trimming stripped 6 bases from V and 8 bases from J, with 19 bases between. This CDR3 has 14 amino acids. The CDR3 spells CASSLAGAAGGYTF. CDR3 in DNA: TGTGCCAGCAGCCTGGCTGGGGCCGCCGGAGGCTACACCTTC.

The genes are TRBV7-2 and TRBJ2-3, with D uncertain. V was trimmed by 0 bases and J by 2 bases, leaving 6 bases between them. Germline V CDR1 and CDR2: SGHTA, FQGNSA. The CDR3 length is 14 residues. The DNA of the CDR3 is TGTGCCAGCAGCTTAGCGGGTTTCACAGATACGCAGTATTTT. Translation: CASSLAGFTDTQYF.

The CDR3 DNA is TGTGCCAGCAGCCCCGGAGCGCCCAGGACCTACGAGCAGTACTTC. Its protein product is CASSPGAPRTYEQYF. V usage is TRBV7-9 and J usage is TRBJ2-7; D is unresolved. From germline, CDR1 is SEHNR and CDR2 FQNEAQ (reference sequence). The CDR3 covers 15 residues. Trimming removed 5 bases from V and 2 bases from J, with 16 bases in between.

The chain carries TRBV4-1 and TRBJ1-1, with 7 nucleotides matching TRBD1. Losses at the gene ends were 1 base for V and 1 base for J; bases not matched to a gene: 6. Germline V gene lookup returns CDR1 MGHRA and CDR2 YSYEKL. The CDR3 has 16 amino acids. CDR3 nucleotide sequence: TGCGCCAGCAGCCAAGGGGCAACAGGGGCGAACACTGAAGCTTTCTTT. This sequence encodes CASSQGATGANTEAFF.

This clonotype appeared many times. The chain carries TRBV11-2 and TRBJ2-7; D is possibly TRBD2 (5 bases). The V end lost 5 bases, the J end lost 3 bases, and 11 bases lay between the germline ends. This CDR3 comprises 13 residues. From germline, CDR1 is SGHAT and CDR2 FQNNGV. This CDR3 is CASSPGLSYEQYF. The CDR3 DNA reads as TGTGCCAGCAGCCCTGGACTTAGCTACGAGCAGTACTTC.

Comments on this clonotype: An end of the junction does not agree with germline; a read error may underlie this. This sequence joins TRBV11-2 and TRBJ1-3; D may be TRBD1 (6 bases). The germline CDR1 and CDR2 sequences are SGHAT and FQNNGV. The CDR3 is 14 amino acids. CDR3 protein: CASTITGSGNTIYF. In DNA, the CDR3 is TGTGCGAGCACCATAACAGGGAGTGGAAACACCATATATTTT.

This clonotype was observed at least ten times. The V and J genes are TRBV28 and TRBJ2-7; no definite D call. Germline V gives CDR1 MDHEN, CDR2 SYDVKM. This CDR3 is built from 12 residues. Trimming shortened V by 4 bases and J by 0 bases, and 4 bases separated the two germline ends. The CDR3 loop reads CASSSSSYEQYF. In nucleotides, the CDR3 is TGTGCCAGCAGTTCCTCCTCCTACGAGCAGTACTTC.

The sample holds a few counts of this clonotype. The chain combines TRBV6-2 or TRBV6-3 with TRBJ2-7; the D gene is possibly TRBD2 (5 bases). The CDR3 length is 13 residues. V lost 0 bases, J lost 3 bases, and 6 bases lay in between. CDR1 is MNHEY and CDR2 is SVGEGT in the germline V gene. This chain's CDR3 is CASSYSAGYEQYF. In DNA form, the CDR3 reads TGTGCCAGCAGTTACTCCGCGGGCTACGAGCAGTACTTC.

The CDR3 loop is CASSSREEAEAFF. DNA for the CDR3: TGTGCCAGCAGTTCCAGGGAAGAGGCGGAAGCTTTCTTT. The chain combines TRBV27 with TRBJ1-1; D is perhaps TRBD1 (5 bases). Germline lookup yields CDR1 MNHEY and CDR2 SMNVEV (reference sequence). The CDR3 runs 13 residues. Trimming stripped 4 bases from V and 8 bases from J, with 14 bases between.

There are many counts of this clonotype. The chain is built from TRBV7-8 and TRBJ2-5; 7 nucleotides agree with TRBD2. J gave up 5 bases and V 1 base, and 7 bases lay outside the gene matches. Per the germline V gene, CDR1 is SGHVS and CDR2 is FQNEAQ. CDR3 length equals 15 residues. CDR3 sequence reads: CASSLGRELMETQYF. The CDR3 coding sequence is TGTGCCAGCAGCTTAGGGCGGGAGCTAATGGAGACCCAGTACTTC.